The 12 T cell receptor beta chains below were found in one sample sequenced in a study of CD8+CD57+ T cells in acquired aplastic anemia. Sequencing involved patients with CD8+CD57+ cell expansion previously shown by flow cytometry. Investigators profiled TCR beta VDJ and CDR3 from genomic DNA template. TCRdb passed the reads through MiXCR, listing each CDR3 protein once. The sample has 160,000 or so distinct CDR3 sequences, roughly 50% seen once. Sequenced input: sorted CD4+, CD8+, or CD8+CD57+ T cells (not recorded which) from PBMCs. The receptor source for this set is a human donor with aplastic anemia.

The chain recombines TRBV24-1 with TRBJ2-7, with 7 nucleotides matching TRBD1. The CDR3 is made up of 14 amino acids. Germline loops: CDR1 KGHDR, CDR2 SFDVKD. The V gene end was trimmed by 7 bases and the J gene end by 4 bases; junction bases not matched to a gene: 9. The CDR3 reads CATRMGQSYYEQYF. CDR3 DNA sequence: TGTGCCACCAGGATGGGACAGAGCTATTACGAGCAGTACTTC.

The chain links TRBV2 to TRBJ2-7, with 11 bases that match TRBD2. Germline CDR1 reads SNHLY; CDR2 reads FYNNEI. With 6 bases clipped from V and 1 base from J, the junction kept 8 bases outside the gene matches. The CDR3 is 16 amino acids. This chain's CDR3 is CASSPGLAVGSYEQYF. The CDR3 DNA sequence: TGTGCCAGCAGCCCGGGACTAGCGGTGGGGTCCTACGAGCAGTACTTC. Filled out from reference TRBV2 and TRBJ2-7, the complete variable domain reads EPEVTQTPSHQVTQMGQEVILRCVPISNHLYFYWYRQILGQKVEFLVSFYNNEISEKSEIFDDQFSVERPDGSNFTLKIRSTKLEDSAMYFCASSPGLAVGSYEQYFGPGTRLTVT.

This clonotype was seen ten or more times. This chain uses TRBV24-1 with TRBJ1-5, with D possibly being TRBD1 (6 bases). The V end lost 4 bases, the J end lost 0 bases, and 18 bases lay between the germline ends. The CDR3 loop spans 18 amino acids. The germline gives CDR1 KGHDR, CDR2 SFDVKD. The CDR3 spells CATSDPRDTGHSNQPQHF. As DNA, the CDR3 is TGTGCCACCAGTGACCCCAGGGACACGGGCCATAGCAATCAGCCCCAGCATTTT.

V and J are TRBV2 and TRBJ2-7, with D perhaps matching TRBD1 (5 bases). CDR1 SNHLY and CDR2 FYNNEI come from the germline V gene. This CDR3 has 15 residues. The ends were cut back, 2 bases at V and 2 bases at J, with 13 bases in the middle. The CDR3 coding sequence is TGTGCCAGCAGTGAACAGGACATGCCTCCCTACGAGCAGTACTTC. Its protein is CASSEQDMPPYEQYF. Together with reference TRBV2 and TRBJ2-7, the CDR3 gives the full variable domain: EPEVTQTPSHQVTQMGQEVILRCVPISNHLYFYWYRQILGQKVEFLVSFYNNEISEKSEIFDDQFSVERPDGSNFTLKIRSTKLEDSAMYFCASSEQDMPPYEQYFGPGTRLTVT.

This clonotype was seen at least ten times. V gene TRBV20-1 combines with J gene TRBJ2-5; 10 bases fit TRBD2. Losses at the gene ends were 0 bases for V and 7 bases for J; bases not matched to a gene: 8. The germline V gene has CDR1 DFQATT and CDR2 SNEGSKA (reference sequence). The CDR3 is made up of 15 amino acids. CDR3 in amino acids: CSARDSGRDTGTQYF. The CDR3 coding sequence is TGCAGTGCTAGAGACAGCGGGAGGGATACAGGGACCCAGTACTTC.

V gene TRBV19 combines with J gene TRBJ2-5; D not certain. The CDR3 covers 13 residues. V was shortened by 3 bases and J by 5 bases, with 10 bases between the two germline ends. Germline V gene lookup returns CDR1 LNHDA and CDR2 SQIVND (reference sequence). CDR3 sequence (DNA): TGTGCCAGTAGTATCGGTAGCTTGGAGACCCAGTACTTC. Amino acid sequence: CASSIGSLETQYF.

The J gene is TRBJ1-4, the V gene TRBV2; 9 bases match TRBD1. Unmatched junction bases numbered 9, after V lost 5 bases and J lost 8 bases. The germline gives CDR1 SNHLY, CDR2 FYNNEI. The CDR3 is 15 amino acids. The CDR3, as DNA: TGTGCCAGCAGTTCCAACAACAGGGGGCGCGAAAAACTGTTTTTT. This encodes CASSSNNRGREKLFF.

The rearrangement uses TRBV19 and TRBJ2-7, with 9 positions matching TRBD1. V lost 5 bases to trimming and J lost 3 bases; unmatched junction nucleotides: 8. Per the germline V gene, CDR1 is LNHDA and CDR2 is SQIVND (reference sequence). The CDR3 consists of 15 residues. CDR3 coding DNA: TGTGCCAGTAGTGGCTTGGGACAGGGTTACTACGAGCAGTACTTC. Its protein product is CASSGLGQGYYEQYF.

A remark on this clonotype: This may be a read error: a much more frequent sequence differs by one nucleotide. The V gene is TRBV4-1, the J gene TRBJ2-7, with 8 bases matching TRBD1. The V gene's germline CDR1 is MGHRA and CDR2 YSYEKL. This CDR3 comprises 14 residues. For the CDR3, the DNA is TGCGCCGGCAGCCCCGAACAGGGGGTCTACGAGCAGTACTTC. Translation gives CAGSPEQGVYEQYF.

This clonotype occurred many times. In DNA, the CDR3 is TGCGCCAGCAGCCAAGATTGGGGGAGGGGCAACAATGAGCAGTTCTTC. Translating gives CASSQDWGRGNNEQFF. The chain employs TRBV4-3 and TRBJ2-1; 7 bases are a match to TRBD2. The CDR3 totals 16 residues. CDR1 is LGHNA, CDR2 YSLEER, per germline. The ends lost 0 bases at V and 5 bases at J; junction bases unmatched: 7.

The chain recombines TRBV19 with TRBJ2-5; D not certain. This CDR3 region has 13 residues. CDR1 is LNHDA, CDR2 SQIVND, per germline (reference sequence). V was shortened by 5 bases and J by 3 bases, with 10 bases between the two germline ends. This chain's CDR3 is CASSPNTKETQYF. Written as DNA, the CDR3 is TGTGCCAGTAGTCCCAATACTAAAGAGACCCAGTACTTC.

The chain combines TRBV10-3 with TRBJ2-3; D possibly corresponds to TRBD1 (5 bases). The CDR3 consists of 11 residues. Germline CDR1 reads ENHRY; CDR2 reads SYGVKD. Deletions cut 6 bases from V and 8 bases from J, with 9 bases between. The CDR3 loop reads CAISSRGTQYF. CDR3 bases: TGTGCCATCAGCTCAAGGGGTACGCAGTATTTT.